This T cell receptor beta chain is drawn from a study of blood T cell repertoires in COVID-19 (dated by TCRdb to about 2020). Background on the whole study: Samples covering the acute and convalescent phases of COVID-19 were provided by collaborators in the United States, Italy and Spain. The sample metadata nearly always contained a de-identified subject ID, COVID-19 status, age in years and sex. The prospective study material was composed of cDNA or gDNA derived from T cells, B-cell-depleted T cells, or PBMCs. The samples were drawn from two sources: the first 160 participants of the ongoing ImmuneRACE study, and 1,200 or so subjects contributed by 6 global collaborators. Where available, HLA class I and class II types were taken from metadata supplied by the sample provider and were not determined by assay-based typing. The repertoires were released in a freely available public database meant as a resource for research on the immune response to SARS-CoV-2. Deeply sampled blood TCRbeta repertoires from subjects exposed to, actively infected with, or recovered from COVID-19 were included in the dataset.

Participants in the prospective study were enrolled through a virtual design, were aged about 18 to 100 years, and lived in roughly 24 United States geographic areas. In the prospective study, cohorts were assigned on the basis of participant-reported clinical history obtained from a screening survey and a study questionnaire. In the prospective study, mobile phlebotomists collected whole blood, serum and a nasopharyngeal or oropharyngeal swab from each participant. Additional blood draws and questionnaires over an approximately two-month period could optionally be provided by prospective study participants. Blood samples from the prospective study were shipped frozen or at room temperature prior to DNA extraction. Here is what the overall study found, with its caveats: Clinical and demographic metadata were provided uncurated, with the amount varying by source and participant.

TCRbeta CDR3 regions were amplified from genomic DNA by means of the immunoSEQ Assay, a bias-controlled multiplex PCR. In the paper's pipeline: Within the assay, amplification of reference gene primers was used to estimate how many nucleated cells each sample contained. To quantify the absolute abundance of each unique TCRbeta CDR3 rearrangement, sequence reads were collapsed and filtered. For each sample, productive Simpson clonality was calculated as the square root of Simpson's diversity index over productive rearrangements. Here the immuneACCESS table is served through TCRdb, limited to in-frame sequences with V and J called. Missing clones are a known gap in these copies; in checked studies unresolved V genes cover under half, and the rest lacks a known reason. D and trimming come from the DNA, and the V and J calls and clone size come from that table. This sample holds 350,000 to 400,000 clones; 85% to 90% were observed only once. The ten largest make up 0.95% to 1% of the sample.

As to this clone: The antigen this receptor binds is unknown. No per-base quality is available; no much larger clone lies one base away.

The CDR3 has 17 amino acids, counting the end cysteine and phenylalanine. Only the CDR3 part of the read is kept: 51 bases, read in frame from the first base. The junction carries 15 bases between V and J, which are trimmed by 0 bases and 0 bases respectively. CDR1 and CDR2 are drawn from the germline V gene: SGHVS, FNYEAQ. The sequence was obtained from a woman aged 30 to 39 with acute COVID-19. Here the chain combines TRBV7-6 and TRBJ2-7; 6 matching bases give a weak D call of TRBD2. Sequencing was done on a sample of PBMCs or T cells enriched from blood (not recorded which). The CDR3 protein is CASSLAGGGNPSYEQYF. The sequenced DNA is TGTGCCAGCAGCTTAGCAGGTGGGGGGAACCCCTCCTACGAGCAGTACTTC.